This T cell receptor (beta chain) originates from a study of beta chain features in type 1 diabetes. The investigators reverse transcribed all of the isolated RNA, so they sequenced expressed TCRB transcripts. TCRdb's table, derived via immunoSEQ multiplex PCR, lists solely in-frame clones and lacks some. There are nearly 250,000 clones in the sample; about 63% occur only once, and 0.053% lies in the top ten. V lost 0 bases, J lost 5 bases, and 5 bases stayed unmatched. CDR3 size: 16 residues. Regarding this clone: Its matching antigen is unknown.

Findings of the study overall: Type 1 diabetes patients had moderately but significantly shorter TCRB CDR3s in all four CD4+ subsets.

This rearrangement joins TRBV23-1 to TRBJ2-1, with TRBD1 matching 9 bases. TRBV23-1 is given ORF status, its function remaining uncertain. Sequenced: naive CD4+ T cells from blood. The source is a man aged 30 to 45 in good health. CDR3 residues: CASSQSSGQGNNEQFF. As DNA, the CDR3 is TGCGCCAGCAGTCAATCGTCGGGACAGGGTAACAATGAGCAGTTCTTC.